This TCR beta chain came from a study of blood T cells in healthy people across ages. Study results and limitations: Strong correlation was found linking TCR beta diversity to naive T cell percentage. Expanded clonotype changes were possibly confounded by unknown donor CMV status.

A second PCR of roughly 7 to 11 cycles used a sample-barcoded 5' primer and a J-beta primer mix. The template-switch adaptor, which had 12 random nucleotides, put a tag on each cDNA molecule. Using its own MiXCR run on the 5' RACE reads, TCRdb lists one record per CDR3 protein. The repertoire holds about 1.4 million distinct CDR3 sequences, with roughly 64% as singletons. V dropped 5 bases and J dropped 3 bases, with 17 bases sitting between them. CDR1 is DFQATT and CDR2 is SNEGSKA in the germline V gene (reference sequence). This CDR3 has 14 amino acids. In the case of this clonotype: The antigen is not known.

The chain employs TRBV20-1 and TRBJ2-7, with D possibly TRBD1 on 6 matching bases. The receptor was derived from a man in his late teens or twenties in good health. Material for sequencing was blood. The CDR3: CSAGDPEQGYEQYF. In DNA, the CDR3 is TGCAGTGCTGGGGATCCGGAACAGGGCTACGAGCAGTACTTC.